The 2 T cell receptor beta chains presented below share a single source sample, sequenced in a study of T cell responses to AZD1222 COVID-19 vaccine. Generated by immunoSEQ multiplex PCR, the TCRdb table keeps only in-frame clones and is missing some. The table records some 110,000 clones, 86% of them present only once. Sequencing used peripheral blood, obtained 28 days after the second AZD1222 dose. These receptors all come from an adult who received the AZD1222 COVID-19 vaccine.

V gene TRBV4-1 combines with J gene TRBJ2-3, with D possibly matching TRBD2 (6 bases). Looked up from germline, CDR1 is MGHRA and CDR2 is YSYEKL. CDR3 size: 15 residues. V lost 1 base, J lost 2 bases, and 10 bases lay in between. CDR3 loop: CASSQGRENTDTQYF. CDR3 DNA: TGCGCCAGCAGCCAAGGACGGGAGAACACAGATACGCAGTATTTT.

The chain employs TRBV6-7 and TRBJ1-3, with D possibly matching TRBD1 (5 bases). TRBV6-7 is flagged as an ORF with uncertain function. Trimming removed 10 bases from V and 4 bases from J, with 11 bases in between. The CDR3 sequence is 12 residues long. CDR3 sequence reads: CANPRGGNTIYF. The DNA for the CDR3 is TGTGCCAACCCCCGGGGGGGAAACACCATATATTTT.